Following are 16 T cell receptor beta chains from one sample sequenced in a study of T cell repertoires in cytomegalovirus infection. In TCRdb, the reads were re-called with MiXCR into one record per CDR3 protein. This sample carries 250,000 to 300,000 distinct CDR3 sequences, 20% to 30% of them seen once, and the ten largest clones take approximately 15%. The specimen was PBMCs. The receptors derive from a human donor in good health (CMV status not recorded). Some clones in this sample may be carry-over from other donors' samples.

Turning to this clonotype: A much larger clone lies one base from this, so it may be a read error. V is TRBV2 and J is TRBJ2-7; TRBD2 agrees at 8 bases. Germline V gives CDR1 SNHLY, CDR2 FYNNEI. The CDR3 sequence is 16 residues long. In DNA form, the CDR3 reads TGTGTCAGCAGTGAAGCCGTAGCGGGGAGCTCCTACGAGCAGTACTTC. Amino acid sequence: CVSSEAVAGSSYEQYF.

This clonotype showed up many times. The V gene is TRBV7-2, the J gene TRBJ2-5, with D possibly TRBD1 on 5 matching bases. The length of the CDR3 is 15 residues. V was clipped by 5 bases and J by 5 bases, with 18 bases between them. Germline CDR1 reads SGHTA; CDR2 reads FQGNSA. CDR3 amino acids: CASSGAASFGETQYF. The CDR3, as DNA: TGTGCCAGCAGCGGGGCGGCATCCTTCGGGGAGACCCAGTACTTC.

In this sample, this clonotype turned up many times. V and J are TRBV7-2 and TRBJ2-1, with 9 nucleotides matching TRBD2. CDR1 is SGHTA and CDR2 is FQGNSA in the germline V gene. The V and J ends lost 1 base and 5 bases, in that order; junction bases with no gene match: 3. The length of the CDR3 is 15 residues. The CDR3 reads CASSLVASGDNEQFF. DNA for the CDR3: TGTGCCAGCAGCTTAGTGGCTAGCGGGGACAATGAGCAGTTCTTC.

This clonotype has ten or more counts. CDR3: CACEGSSNQPQHF. The CDR3 nucleotides read TGTGCCTGCGAGGGGTCTAGCAATCAGCCCCAGCATTTT. The chain has TRBV11-2 and TRBJ1-5, with D perhaps TRBD1 (5 bases). Trimming took 11 bases from V and 0 from J, leaving 11 bases between them. This CDR3 spans 13 amino acids. The germline CDR1 and CDR2 sequences are SGHAT and FQNNGV.

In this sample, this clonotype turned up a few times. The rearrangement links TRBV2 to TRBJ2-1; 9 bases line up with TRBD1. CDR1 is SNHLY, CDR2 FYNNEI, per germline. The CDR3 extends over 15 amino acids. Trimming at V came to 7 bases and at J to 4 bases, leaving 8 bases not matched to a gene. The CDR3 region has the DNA TGTGCCAGCAAGAGGGACAGGGACCGATACAATGAGCAGTTCTTC. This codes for CASKRDRDRYNEQFF.

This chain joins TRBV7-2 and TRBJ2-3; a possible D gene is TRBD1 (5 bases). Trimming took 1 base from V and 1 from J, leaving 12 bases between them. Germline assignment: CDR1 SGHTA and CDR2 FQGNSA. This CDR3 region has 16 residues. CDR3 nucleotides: TGTGCCAGCAGCTTAGTCGCAGGGTCGGGCACAGATACGCAGTATTTT. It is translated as CASSLVAGSGTDTQYF.

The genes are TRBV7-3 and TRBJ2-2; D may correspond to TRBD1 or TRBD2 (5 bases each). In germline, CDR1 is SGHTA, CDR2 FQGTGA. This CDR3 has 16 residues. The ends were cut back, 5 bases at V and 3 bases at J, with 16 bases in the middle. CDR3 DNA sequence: TGTGCCAGCAGCCAACCGGTGGGGGTCTACACCGGGGAGCTGTTTTTT. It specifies CASSQPVGVYTGELFF.

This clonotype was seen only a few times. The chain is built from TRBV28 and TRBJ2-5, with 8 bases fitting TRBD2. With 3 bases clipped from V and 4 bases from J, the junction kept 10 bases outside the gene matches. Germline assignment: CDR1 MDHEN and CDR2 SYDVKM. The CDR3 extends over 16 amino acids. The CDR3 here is CASSFLPGGSGETQYF. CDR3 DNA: TGTGCCAGCAGTTTCCTCCCGGGGGGGAGTGGAGAGACCCAGTACTTC.

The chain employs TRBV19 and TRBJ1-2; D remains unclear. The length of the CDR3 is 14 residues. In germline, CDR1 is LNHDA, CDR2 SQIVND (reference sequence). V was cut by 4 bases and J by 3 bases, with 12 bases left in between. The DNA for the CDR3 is TGTGCCAGTAGTAGGACCCACACCGACTATGGCTACACCTTC. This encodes CASSRTHTDYGYTF.

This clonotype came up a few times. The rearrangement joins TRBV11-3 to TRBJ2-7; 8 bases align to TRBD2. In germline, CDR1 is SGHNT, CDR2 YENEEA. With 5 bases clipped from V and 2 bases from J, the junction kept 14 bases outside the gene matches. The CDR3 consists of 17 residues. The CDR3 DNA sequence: TGTGCCAGCAGCCCACGCCTAGCGGGCTCAAAAACCTACGAGCAGTACTTC. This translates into CASSPRLAGSKTYEQYF.

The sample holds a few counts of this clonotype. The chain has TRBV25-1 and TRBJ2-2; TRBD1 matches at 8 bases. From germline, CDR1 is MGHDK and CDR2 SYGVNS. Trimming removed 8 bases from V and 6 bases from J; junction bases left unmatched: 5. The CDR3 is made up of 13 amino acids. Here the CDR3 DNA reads TGTGCCAGCCTCCAGGGGGCCTCCGGGGAGCTGTTTTTT. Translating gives CASLQGASGELFF.

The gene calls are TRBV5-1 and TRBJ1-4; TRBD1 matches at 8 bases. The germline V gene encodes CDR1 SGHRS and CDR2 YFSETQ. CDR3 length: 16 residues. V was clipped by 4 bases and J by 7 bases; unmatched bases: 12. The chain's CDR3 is CASSPGWTGSAEKLFF. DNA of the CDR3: TGCGCCAGCAGCCCAGGGTGGACAGGGTCGGCTGAAAAACTGTTTTTT.

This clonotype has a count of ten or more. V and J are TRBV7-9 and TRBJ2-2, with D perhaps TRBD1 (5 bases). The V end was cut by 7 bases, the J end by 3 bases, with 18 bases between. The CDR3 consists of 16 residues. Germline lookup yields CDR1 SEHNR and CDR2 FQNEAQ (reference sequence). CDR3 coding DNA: TGTGCCAGCACCACCTGGGCAGTCAGGGACACCGGGGAGCTGTTTTTT. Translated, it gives CASTTWAVRDTGELFF. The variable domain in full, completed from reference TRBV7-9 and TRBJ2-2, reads DTGVSQNPRHKITKRGQNVTFRCDPISEHNRLYWYRQTLGQGPEFLTYFQNEAQLEKSRLLSDRFSAERPKGSFSTLEIQRTEQGDSAMYLCASTTWAVRDTGELFFGEGSRLTVL.

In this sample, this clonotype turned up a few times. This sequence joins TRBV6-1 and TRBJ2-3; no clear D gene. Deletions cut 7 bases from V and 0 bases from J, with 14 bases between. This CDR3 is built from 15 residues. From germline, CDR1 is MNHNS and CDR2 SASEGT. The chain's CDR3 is CASIPTSASTDTQYF. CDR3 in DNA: TGTGCCAGCATCCCGACATCGGCTAGCACAGATACGCAGTATTTT.

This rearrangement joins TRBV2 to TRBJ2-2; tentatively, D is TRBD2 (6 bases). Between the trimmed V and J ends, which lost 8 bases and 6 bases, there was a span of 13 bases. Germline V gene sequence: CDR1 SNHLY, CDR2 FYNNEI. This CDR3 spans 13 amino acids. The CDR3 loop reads CASQGGTAGELFF. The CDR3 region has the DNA TGTGCCAGCCAGGGAGGCACAGCCGGGGAGCTGTTTTTT.

The CDR3 nucleotides are TGTGCCAGCTCACCACCGGGAGGGCCCAGCTCCTACGAGCAGTACTTC. This encodes CASSPPGGPSSYEQYF. V is TRBV18 and J is TRBJ2-7, with TRBD2 matching 7 bases. V was clipped by 0 bases and J by 0 bases; unmatched bases: 5. The CDR3 totals 16 residues. The germline V gene encodes CDR1 KGHSH and CDR2 LQKENI.